The entry below describes one T cell receptor beta chain. Its target is not known. The sample is drawn from a study of graft-versus-host responses after intestinal transplantation. Study observations and caveats: GvH clones surfaced in recipient marrow, some emerging earlier in ileum or blood.

The data were produced by immunoSEQ multiplex PCR, yet TCRdb's version contains in-frame clones alone and is incomplete. Seen here are about 88,000 clones, 75% to 95% observed once, and the top ten hold 0.3% to 0.35%. The TCR originated in a human donor who was the organ donor for an intestinal transplant. The specimen was unstimulated CD4+ T cells sorted from spleen or lymph node cells, collected before transplant.

The CDR3 DNA is TGTGCCAGCAGCGTAGGGGGCGGGAATACACATGAGCAGTTCTTC. Its protein is CASSVGGGNTHEQFF. V is TRBV9 and J is TRBJ2-1; maybe TRBD2 (6 bases). This CDR3 has 15 amino acids. Germline V gene data show CDR1 as SGDLS and CDR2 as YYNGEE. Trimming stripped 0 bases from V and 8 bases from J, with 15 bases between.